These T cell receptor beta chains were read from a single sample in a study of blood T cell repertoires in COVID-19. Some clones are missing from TCRdb's copy, which holds only in-frame ones; the method was immunoSEQ multiplex PCR. The sample lists 200,000 to 250,000 clones; roughly nine tenths were seen once. The specimen was PBMCs or T cells enriched from blood (not recorded which). The receptor set was obtained from a woman in her fifties or sixties in a cohort exposed to, infected with or recovered from COVID-19 (not recorded which). CDR3s include the opening cysteine and the closing phenylalanine or tryptophan. The D gene is left open where the match is weak.

d_gene | j_gene | v_gene | CDR3aa
TRBD1 | TRBJ1-2 | TRBV6-5 | CASINPGGFGYTF
NA | TRBJ1-6 | TRBV4-1 | CASSQETGSPLHF
NA | TRBJ2-7 | TRBV7-8 | CASSRGSRYEQYF
NA | TRBJ1-3 | TRBV7-9 | CASSAGIGSSGNTIYF
NA | TRBJ2-5 | TRBV12-3/TRBV12-4 | CASSSRGQETQYF
TRBD2 | TRBJ2-4 | TRBV10-1 | CASSDGLAGRKNIQYF
TRBD1 | TRBJ1-2 | TRBV5-6 | CASSPGQGSSGYTF
NA | TRBJ1-1 | TRBV14 | CASSQGGVSAFF
NA | TRBJ2-5 | TRBV7-2 | CASSLGGLRQNQETQYF
TRBD2 | TRBJ2-1 | TRBV28 | CASSSGGDEQFF
NA | TRBJ1-3 | TRBV2 | CASSDQGHLISGNTIYF
NA | TRBJ1-2 | TRBV5-5 | CASSSPAGGVDYGYTF
TRBD2 | TRBJ2-1 | TRBV5-5 | CASSLGRGDHNEQFF
TRBD1 | TRBJ2-1 | TRBV2 | CASSLDRGEYNEQFF
NA | TRBJ2-5 | TRBV5-1 | CASSPTDGELETQYF
NA | TRBJ2-1 | TRBV5-6 | CASSLSTLGEQFF
NA | TRBJ1-2 | TRBV7-2 | CASSLGGRGGYTF
NA | TRBJ2-3 | TRBV4-3 | CASSQEGAGTDTQYF
NA | TRBJ1-2 | TRBV14 | CASSQGGYGYGYTF
NA | TRBJ2-2 | TRBV29-1 | CSVGKQGWDTGELFF
NA | TRBJ2-1 | TRBV19 | CASSMRGWVGEQFF
NA | TRBJ1-3 | TRBV30 | CASDRPSGNTIYF
TRBD1 | TRBJ1-5 | TRBV9 | CASSAGQGFNQPQHF
TRBD2 | TRBJ2-7 | TRBV7-8 | CASSAWTSGGQREQYF
TRBD1 | TRBJ2-3 | TRBV28 | CASSPNGQGVFGDTQYF
TRBD1 | TRBJ1-5 | TRBV2 | CASSLLGSGQGSQPQHF
TRBD2 | TRBJ2-7 | TRBV5-1 | CASSWSSGAVMSYEQYF
NA | TRBJ2-3 | TRBV5-6 | CASSQRVASTDTQYF
NA | TRBJ2-3 | TRBV29-1 | CSVVEGADTQYF
TRBD2 | TRBJ2-2 | TRBV4-3 | CASSQESLAGGLFF
NA | TRBJ1-6 | TRBV7-2 | CASSLRSRGGDSPLHF
NA | TRBJ2-1 | TRBV11-3 | CASSSPGLHNEQFF
TRBD1 | TRBJ1-5 | TRBV19 | CASSETGGGNQPQHF
NA | TRBJ1-2 | TRBV6-2/TRBV6-3 | CASSYSLGRRSGEGYTF
NA | TRBJ2-5 | TRBV4-3 | CATSLGSGTFETQYF
TRBD2 | TRBJ2-3 | TRBV4-3 | CASSRLAGVDTQYF